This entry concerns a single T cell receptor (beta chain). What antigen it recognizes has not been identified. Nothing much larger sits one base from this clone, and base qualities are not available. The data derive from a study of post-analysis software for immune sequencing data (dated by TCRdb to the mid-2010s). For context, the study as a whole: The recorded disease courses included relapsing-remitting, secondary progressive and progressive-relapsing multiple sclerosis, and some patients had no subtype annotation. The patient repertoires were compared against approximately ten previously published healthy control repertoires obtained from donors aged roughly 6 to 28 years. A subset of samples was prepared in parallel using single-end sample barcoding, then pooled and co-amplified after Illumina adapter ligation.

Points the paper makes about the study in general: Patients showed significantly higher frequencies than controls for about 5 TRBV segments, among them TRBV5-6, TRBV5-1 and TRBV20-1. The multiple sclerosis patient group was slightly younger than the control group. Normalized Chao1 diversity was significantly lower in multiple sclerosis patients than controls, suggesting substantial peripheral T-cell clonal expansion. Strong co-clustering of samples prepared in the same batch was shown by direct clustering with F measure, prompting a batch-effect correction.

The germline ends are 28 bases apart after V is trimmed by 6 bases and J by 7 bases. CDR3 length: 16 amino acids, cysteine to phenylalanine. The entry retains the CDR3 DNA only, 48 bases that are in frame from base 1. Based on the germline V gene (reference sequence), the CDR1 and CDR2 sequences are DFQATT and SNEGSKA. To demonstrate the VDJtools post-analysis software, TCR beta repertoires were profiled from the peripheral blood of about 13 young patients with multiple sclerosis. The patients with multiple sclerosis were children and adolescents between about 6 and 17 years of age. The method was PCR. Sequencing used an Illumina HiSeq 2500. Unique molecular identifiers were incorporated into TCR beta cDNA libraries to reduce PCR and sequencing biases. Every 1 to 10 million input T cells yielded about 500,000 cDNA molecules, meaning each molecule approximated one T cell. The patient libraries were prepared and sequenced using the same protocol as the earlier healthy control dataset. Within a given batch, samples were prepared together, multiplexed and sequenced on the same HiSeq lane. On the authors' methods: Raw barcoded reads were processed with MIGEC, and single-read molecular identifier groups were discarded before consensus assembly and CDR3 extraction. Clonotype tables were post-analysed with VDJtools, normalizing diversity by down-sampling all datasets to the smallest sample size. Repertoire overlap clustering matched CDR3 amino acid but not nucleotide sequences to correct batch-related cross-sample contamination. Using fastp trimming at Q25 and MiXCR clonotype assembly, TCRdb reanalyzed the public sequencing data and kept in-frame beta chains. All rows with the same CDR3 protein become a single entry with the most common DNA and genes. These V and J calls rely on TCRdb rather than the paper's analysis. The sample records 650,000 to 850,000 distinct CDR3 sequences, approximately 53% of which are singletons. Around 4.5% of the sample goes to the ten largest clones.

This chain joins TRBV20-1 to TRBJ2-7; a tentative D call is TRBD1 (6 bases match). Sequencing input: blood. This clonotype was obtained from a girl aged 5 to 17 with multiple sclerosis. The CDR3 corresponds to CSATVAGGEILGEQYF. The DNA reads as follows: TGCAGTGCCACCGTGGCTGGGGGCGAAATTCTAGGGGAGCAGTACTTC.